A single sample is the source of the 30 T cell receptor beta chains below, sequenced in a study of T cells in Graves' hyperthyroidism and ophthalmopathy. RNA transcripts served as the template for amplifying TCR beta CDR3 regions. TCR CDR3 underwent first-round RT-PCR with the HTBI primer set. MiXCR, applied by TCRdb to the multiplex PCR reads, yields one record per CDR3 protein. The table includes approximately 630,000 distinct CDR3 sequences, 15% to 20% detected once. Sequencing used blood. The receptors were sampled from a woman aged 25 to 39 with Graves' hyperthyroidism.

This clonotype was observed a handful of times. The CDR3 region is CASSQDGLAGSTDTQYF. DNA for the CDR3: TGCGCCAGCAGCCAAGACGGACTAGCGGGTAGCACAGATACGCAGTATTTT. This rearrangement joins TRBV4-1 to TRBJ2-3, with 11 nucleotides matching TRBD2. The CDR3 covers 17 residues. Germline-derived CDR1 and CDR2 are MGHRA and YSYEKL. J was trimmed by 0 bases and V by 0 bases; bases with no gene match: 2.

The chain employs TRBV14 and TRBJ2-2; D is ambiguous. CDR3 size: 13 residues. V was cut by 1 base and J by 6 bases, with 6 bases left in between. Germline assignment: CDR1 SGHDN and CDR2 FVKESK. The DNA for the CDR3 is TGTGCCAGCAGCCAAGTCAACGCCGGGGAGCTGTTTTTT. Translated: CASSQVNAGELFF. Complete variable domain (other parts from reference TRBV14 and TRBJ2-2): EAGVTQFPSHSVIEKGQTVTLRCDPISGHDNLYWYRRVMGKEIKFLLHFVKESKQDESGMPNNRFLAERTGGTYSTLKVQPAELEDSGVYFCASSQVNAGELFFGEGSRLTVL.

This clonotype was seen many times. The chain recombines TRBV7-9 with TRBJ1-1; D unclear. Germline V gene lookup returns CDR1 SEHNR and CDR2 FQNEAQ (reference sequence). The CDR3 runs to 16 residues. The V and J ends lost 0 bases and 1 base respectively, with 12 bases between them. The CDR3 region is CASSLALSEKNTEAFF. For the CDR3, the DNA is TGTGCCAGCAGCTTAGCGCTATCCGAGAAGAACACTGAAGCTTTCTTT.

This chain uses TRBV30 with TRBJ2-2, with a possible D match to TRBD2 (5 bases). Trimming took off 2 bases at V and 13 bases at J, with 14 bases between the two ends. Germline CDR1 is GTSNPN and CDR2 is SVGIG (reference sequence). This CDR3 has 12 amino acids. CDR3 sequence reads: CAWSTVPGGLFF. The DNA of the CDR3 is TGTGCCTGGAGTACCGTCCCCGGAGGGCTGTTTTTT.

V is TRBV20-1 and J is TRBJ2-1; 11 nucleotides align to TRBD1. Looked up from germline, CDR1 is DFQATT and CDR2 is SNEGSKA (reference sequence). The V and J ends lost 1 base and 6 bases, in that order; junction bases with no gene match: 5. The CDR3 covers 15 residues. The CDR3 DNA follows: TGCAGTGCTAGAGCCCCGGGACAGGGGGGCAATGAGCAGTTCTTC. Translating gives CSARAPGQGGNEQFF.

In this sample, this clonotype turned up many times. This sequence joins TRBV7-2 and TRBJ2-3; D may correspond to TRBD1 or TRBD2 (5 bases each). Germline CDR1 reads SGHTA; CDR2 reads FQGNSA. The CDR3 is 15 amino acids. V lost 3 bases, J lost 2 bases, and 12 bases lay in between. The CDR3 bases are TGTGCCAGCAGCTTGGGACCCGGACCCACAGATACGCAGTATTTT. Protein sequence: CASSLGPGPTDTQYF.

This clonotype appeared a few times. The genes are TRBV9 and TRBJ2-6, with D possibly being TRBD2 (5 bases). The V end lost 4 bases, the J end lost 0 bases, and 8 bases lay between the germline ends. The length of the CDR3 is 15 residues. Per germline, CDR1 SGDLS and CDR2 YYNGEE. CDR3 DNA sequence: TGTGCCAGCAGCCGGGATACCTCTGGGGCCAACGTCCTGACTTTC. Its translation: CASSRDTSGANVLTF.

The rearrangement uses TRBV2 and TRBJ1-1; D unclear. This CDR3 comprises 11 residues. Germline V gene lookup returns CDR1 SNHLY and CDR2 FYNNEI. V was trimmed by 6 bases and J by 7 bases, leaving 9 bases between them. The CDR3 here is CASRGNLEAFF. The CDR3 DNA reads TGTGCCAGCAGGGGTAACCTTGAAGCTTTCTTT.

This clonotype showed up just a few times. The chain carries TRBV28 and TRBJ1-2; D is possibly TRBD1 (6 bases). This CDR3 has 15 residues. The ends were cut back, 2 bases at V and 12 bases at J, with 22 bases in the middle. Per germline, CDR1 MDHEN and CDR2 SYDVKM. CDR3 region: CASSLTGTRRTYHTF. The CDR3 nucleotides read TGTGCCAGCAGTTTAACCGGGACAAGGAGAACGTACCACACCTTC.

This clonotype was recorded many times. The chain links TRBV5-1 to TRBJ1-5; D call uncertain. Germline CDR1 SGHRS, CDR2 YFSETQ. V lost 5 bases and J 3 bases, leaving 9 bases between the germline ends. The CDR3 length is 13 residues. Here the CDR3 reads CASSKGDNQPQHF. As DNA, the CDR3 is TGCGCCAGCAGTAAAGGAGACAATCAGCCCCAGCATTTT.

This clonotype has just a few counts. The chain has TRBV5-1 and TRBJ2-1, with TRBD2 matching 8 bases. The CDR3 totals 15 residues. After removal of 1 base from V and 5 bases from J, the junction contained 5 bases not matched to a gene. CDR1 is SGHRS and CDR2 is YFSETQ in the germline V gene. The CDR3 DNA reads as TGCGCCAGCAGCTTGCTGGGACTAGTCAACAATGAGCAGTTCTTC. The encoded protein is CASSLLGLVNNEQFF.

The V call is TRBV9, the J call TRBJ2-3; 7 nucleotides match TRBD1. This CDR3 contains 14 residues. V shed 1 base and J 6 bases; nucleotides not matched to a gene: 5. Germline V gene lookup returns CDR1 SGDLS and CDR2 YYNGEE. The CDR3 region is CASSVSTRGDTQYF. CDR3 sequence (DNA): TGTGCCAGCAGCGTATCAACCAGGGGGGATACGCAGTATTTT.

There are a few counts of this clonotype. V gene TRBV19 combines with J gene TRBJ2-7; TRBD1 is a possible D gene (5 bases). This CDR3 is 15 amino acids long. Trimming pared 3 bases from V and 3 bases from J, leaving 15 bases between. Per the germline V gene, CDR1 is LNHDA and CDR2 is SQIVND (reference sequence). CDR3 sequence (DNA): TGTGCCAGTAGTATCGGGCAGGGAAACTTCTACGAGCAGTACTTC. Its protein product is CASSIGQGNFYEQYF.

In this sample, this clonotype turned up a few times. This sequence joins TRBV29-1 and TRBJ2-7, with D possibly called TRBD1 or TRBD2 (5 bases each). The CDR3 covers 14 residues. Trimming took 8 bases from V and 6 from J, leaving 23 bases between them. The germline V gene has CDR1 SQVTM and CDR2 ANQGSEA. The CDR3 loop reads CSTCRDVLGSEQYF. The CDR3 DNA reads as TGCAGCACATGCCGGGACGTCCTAGGTAGCGAGCAGTACTTC.

Concerning this clonotype itself: A single base separates this from a much larger clone, so it may be a read error. Here the CDR3 reads CASSEGLAVSYVQHF. DNA for the CDR3: TGTGCCAGCAGTGAGGGGCTAGCGGTCTCCTACGTGCAGCACTTC. The chain joins TRBV2 to TRBJ2-7, with 7 nucleotides matching TRBD2. CDR1 and CDR2 (germline): SNHLY, FYNNEI. The CDR3 runs to 15 residues. Looking up the rest from reference TRBV2 and TRBJ2-7 gives the full variable domain: EPEVTQTPSHQVTQMGQEVILRCVPISNHLYFYWYRQILGQKVEFLVSFYNNEISEKSEIFDDQFSVERPDGSNFTLKIRSTKLEDSAMYFCASSEGLAVSYVQHFGPGTRLTVT.

CDR3 sequence reads: CASSLYGPRNTGELFF. CDR3 coding DNA: TGTGCCAGCAGTTTATATGGCCCCCGGAACACCGGGGAGCTGTTTTTT. This sequence joins TRBV27 and TRBJ2-2; D is ambiguous. This CDR3 spans 16 amino acids. Germline loops: CDR1 MNHEY, CDR2 SMNVEV (reference sequence). The V gene lost 1 base and the J gene lost 1 base, with 10 bases spanning the gap.

This CDR3 is CASSLGPRGETYEQYF. The CDR3 nucleotides are TGTGCCAGCAGTTTAGGTCCCCGGGGGGAAACCTACGAGCAGTACTTC. The rearrangement uses TRBV28 and TRBJ2-7, with 7 nucleotides matching TRBD2. Germline-derived CDR1 and CDR2 are MDHEN and SYDVKM. V trimming: 2 bases; J trimming: 2 bases; junction bases outside the gene matches: 9. The CDR3 runs to 16 residues.

This clonotype has just a few counts. This chain uses TRBV20-1 with TRBJ2-7, with 8 positions matching TRBD2. V trimming: 5 bases; J trimming: 0 bases; junction bases outside the gene matches: 6. CDR3 size: 14 residues. Germline values: CDR1 DFQATT, CDR2 SNEGSKA (reference sequence). The CDR3 reads CSAGSGTSSYEQYF. CDR3 in DNA: TGCAGTGCTGGTAGCGGGACAAGCTCCTACGAGCAGTACTTC.

Many counts were recorded for this clonotype. V gene TRBV20-1 combines with J gene TRBJ2-7; D uncertain. The germline V gene has CDR1 DFQATT and CDR2 SNEGSKA (reference sequence). Trimming removed 2 bases at V and 0 bases at J, with 5 bases between. The CDR3 runs 12 residues. CDR3 DNA sequence: TGCAGTGCTAGATCACACTCCTACGAGCAGTACTTC. This gives the protein CSARSHSYEQYF.

In this sample, this clonotype turned up many times. This chain links TRBV10-3 with TRBJ2-3; D gene ambiguous. The CDR3 totals 13 residues. Germline CDR1 ENHRY, CDR2 SYGVKD. V was cut by 8 bases and J by 2 bases, with 11 bases left in between. DNA for the CDR3: TGTGCCATCCGCCCACCCGACACAGATACGCAGTATTTT. Amino acid sequence: CAIRPPDTDTQYF.

Ten or more counts support this clonotype. The chain joins TRBV28 to TRBJ2-7; D gene unclear. Germline-derived CDR1 and CDR2 are MDHEN and SYDVKM. The CDR3 consists of 16 residues. The germline V and J ends were trimmed by 4 bases and 3 bases, with 19 bases remaining between them. The CDR3: CASSSPGFGAGYEQYF. The CDR3 DNA follows: TGTGCCAGCAGTTCTCCCGGGTTCGGAGCCGGCTACGAGCAGTACTTC.

Points on this clonotype: An end of the junction does not agree with germline; a read error may underlie this. This chain joins TRBV11-2 and TRBJ2-2; D is undetermined. Per the germline V gene, CDR1 is SGHAT and CDR2 is FQNNGV. The CDR3 length is 11 residues. This CDR3 reads CASSRAGELFF. DNA of the CDR3: TGCGCCAGCAGTCGAGCCGGGGAGCTGTTTTTT. Variable domain in full (rest from reference TRBV11-2 and TRBJ2-2): EAGVAQSPRYKIIEKRQSVAFWCNPISGHATLYWYQQILGQGPKLLIQFQNNGVVDDSQLPKDRFSAERLKGVDSTLKIQPAKLEDSAVYLCASSRAGELFFGEGSRLTVL.

The chain is built from TRBV14 and TRBJ2-1; no reliable D call. The CDR3 consists of 13 residues. The V end lost 2 bases, the J end lost 6 bases, and 8 bases lay between the germline ends. CDR1 is SGHDN, CDR2 FVKESK, per germline. CDR3 nucleotide sequence: TGTGCCAGCAGCCAACCGCCTTCCAATGAGCAGTTCTTC. Translating gives CASSQPPSNEQFF.

The J gene is TRBJ2-1, the V gene TRBV5-1; D unclear. Germline CDR1 and CDR2: SGHRS and YFSETQ. This CDR3 comprises 14 residues. The V and J ends lost 2 bases and 5 bases respectively, with 11 bases between them. CDR3 in amino acids: CASSFSQIHNEQFF. The CDR3 region has the DNA TGCGCCAGCAGCTTTAGCCAGATTCACAATGAGCAGTTCTTC.

This clonotype has more than one count but fewer than ten. The chain is built from TRBV24-1 and TRBJ2-3; TRBD1 is a possible D gene (6 bases). V lost 3 bases and J lost 2, with 17 bases in between. Germline-derived CDR1 and CDR2 are KGHDR and SFDVKD. The CDR3 spans 17 residues. The CDR3 spells CATSDREPGHVTDTQYF. CDR3 DNA sequence: TGTGCCACCAGTGATCGCGAGCCGGGACACGTCACAGATACGCAGTATTTT.

This clonotype was picked up a small number of times. The rearrangement joins TRBV5-1 to TRBJ2-5, with D perhaps being TRBD1 or TRBD2 (6 bases each). The V end was cut by 0 bases, the J end by 3 bases, with 12 bases between. CDR3 length equals 15 residues. Germline values: CDR1 SGHRS, CDR2 YFSETQ. The DNA for the CDR3 is TGCGCCAGCAGCTTGGAGGGGGGATCGGAAGAGACCCAGTACTTC. Its protein product is CASSLEGGSEETQYF. Together with reference TRBV5-1 and TRBJ2-5, the CDR3 gives the full variable domain: KAGVTQTPRYLIKTRGQQVTLSCSPISGHRSVSWYQQTPGQGLQFLFEYFSETQRNKGNFPGRFSGRQFSNSRSEMNVSTLELGDSALYLCASSLEGGSEETQYFGPGTRLLVL.

This clonotype was seen a handful of times. The V call is TRBV5-6, the J call TRBJ2-1; possibly TRBD1 or TRBD2 for D (5 bases each). Germline lookup yields CDR1 SGHDT and CDR2 YYEEEE. There are 12 residues in the CDR3. V was pared by 4 bases and J by 8 bases, with 10 bases between. The CDR3 sequence is CASSGLGDEQFF. CDR3 sequence (DNA): TGTGCCAGCAGCGGACTGGGGGATGAGCAGTTCTTC.

V usage is TRBV5-4 and J usage is TRBJ2-1; perhaps TRBD2 as D (5 bases). The CDR3 contains 13 residues. Germline CDR1 SGHNT, CDR2 YYREEE (reference sequence). Deletions cut 1 base from V and 9 bases from J, with 11 bases between. This chain's CDR3 is CASSLPFAGEQFF. The CDR3 DNA reads TGTGCCAGCAGCTTGCCGTTTGCGGGTGAGCAGTTCTTC.

The rearrangement uses TRBV28 and TRBJ2-2; 7 positions match TRBD1. The CDR3 is made up of 16 amino acids. The V gene end was trimmed by 4 bases and the J gene end by 6 bases; junction bases not matched to a gene: 11. Germline lookup yields CDR1 MDHEN and CDR2 SYDVKM. The CDR3 DNA reads TGTGCCAGCAGTTCGATACGTTCCGGGACAGCCGGGGAGCTGTTTTTT. Protein: CASSSIRSGTAGELFF.

This clonotype showed up many times. The chain employs TRBV12-3 or TRBV12-4 and TRBJ2-2; D not resolved. Trimming removed 5 bases from V and 7 bases from J, with 8 bases in between. CDR3 size: 12 residues. The chain's CDR3 is CASSLTDGELFF. The CDR3 DNA reads as TGTGCCAGCAGTCTCACGGACGGGGAGCTGTTTTTT.